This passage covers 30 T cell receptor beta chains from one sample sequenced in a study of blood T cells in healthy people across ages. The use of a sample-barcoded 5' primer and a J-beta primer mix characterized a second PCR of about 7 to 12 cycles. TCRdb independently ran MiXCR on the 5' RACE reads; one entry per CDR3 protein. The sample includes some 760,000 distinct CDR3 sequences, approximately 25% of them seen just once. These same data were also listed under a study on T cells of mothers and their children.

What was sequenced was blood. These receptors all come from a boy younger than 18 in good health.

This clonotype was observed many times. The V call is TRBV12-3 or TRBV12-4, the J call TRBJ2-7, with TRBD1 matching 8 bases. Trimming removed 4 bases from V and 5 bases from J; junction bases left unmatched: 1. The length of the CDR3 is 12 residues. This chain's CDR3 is CASSSDRDEQYF. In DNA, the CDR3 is TGTGCCAGCAGTTCGGACAGGGACGAGCAGTACTTC.

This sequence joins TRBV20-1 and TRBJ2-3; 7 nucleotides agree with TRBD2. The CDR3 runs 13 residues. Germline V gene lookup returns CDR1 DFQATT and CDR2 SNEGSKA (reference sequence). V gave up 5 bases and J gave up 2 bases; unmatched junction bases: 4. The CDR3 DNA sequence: TGCAGTGCTGGAAGCGGGGCCACAGATACGCAGTATTTT. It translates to CSAGSGATDTQYF.

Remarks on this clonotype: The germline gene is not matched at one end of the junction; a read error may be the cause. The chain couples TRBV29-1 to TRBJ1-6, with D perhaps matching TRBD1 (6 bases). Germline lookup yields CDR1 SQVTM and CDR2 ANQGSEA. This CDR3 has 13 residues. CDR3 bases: TGCAGCGTTGCGAGGACAGAGAATTCACTCCTCCACTTT. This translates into CSVARTENSLLHF.

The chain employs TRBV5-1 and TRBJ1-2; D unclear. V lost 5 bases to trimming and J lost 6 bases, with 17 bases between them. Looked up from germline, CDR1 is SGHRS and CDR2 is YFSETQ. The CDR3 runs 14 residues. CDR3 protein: CASRVLQDWDGYTF. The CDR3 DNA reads TGCGCCAGCAGAGTTCTTCAGGATTGGGATGGCTACACCTTC.

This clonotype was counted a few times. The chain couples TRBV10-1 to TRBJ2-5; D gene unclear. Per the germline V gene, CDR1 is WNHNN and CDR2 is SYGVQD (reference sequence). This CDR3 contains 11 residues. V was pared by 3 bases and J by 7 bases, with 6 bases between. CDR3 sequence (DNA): TGCGCCAGCAGTGAAAAGGGGACCCAGTACTTC. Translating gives CASSEKGTQYF.

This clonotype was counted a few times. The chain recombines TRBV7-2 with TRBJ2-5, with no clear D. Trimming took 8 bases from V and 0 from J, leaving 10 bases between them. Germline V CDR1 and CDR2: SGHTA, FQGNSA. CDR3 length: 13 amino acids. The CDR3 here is CASLDLNQETQYF. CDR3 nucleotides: TGTGCCAGCTTAGACTTAAACCAAGAGACCCAGTACTTC.

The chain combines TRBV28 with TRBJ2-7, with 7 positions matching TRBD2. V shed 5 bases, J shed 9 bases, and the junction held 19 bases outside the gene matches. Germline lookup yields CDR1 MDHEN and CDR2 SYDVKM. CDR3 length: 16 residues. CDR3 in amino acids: CASSIPKTSLLRGQYF. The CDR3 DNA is TGTGCCAGCAGTATACCTAAGACTAGCCTGCTACGAGGGCAGTACTTC.

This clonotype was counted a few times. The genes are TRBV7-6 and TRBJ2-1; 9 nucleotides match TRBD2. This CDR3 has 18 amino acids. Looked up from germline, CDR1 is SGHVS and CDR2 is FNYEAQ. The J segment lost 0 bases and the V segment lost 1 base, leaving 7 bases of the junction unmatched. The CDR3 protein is CASSLVGSGRPSYNEQFF. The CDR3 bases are TGTGCCAGCAGCTTAGTAGGGAGCGGGAGGCCCTCCTACAATGAGCAGTTCTTC. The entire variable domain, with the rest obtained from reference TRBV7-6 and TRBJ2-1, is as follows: GAGVSQSPRYKVTKRGQDVALRCDPISGHVSLYWYRQALGQGPEFLTYFNYEAQQDKSGLPNDRFSAERPEGSISTLTIQRTEQRDSAMYRCASSLVGSGRPSYNEQFFGPGTRLTVL.

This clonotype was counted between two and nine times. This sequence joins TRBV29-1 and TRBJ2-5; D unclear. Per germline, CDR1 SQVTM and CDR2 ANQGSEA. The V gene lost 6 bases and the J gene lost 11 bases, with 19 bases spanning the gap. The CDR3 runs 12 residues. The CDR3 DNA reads TGCAGCGTGTTAATAGGGAAGAACCTGCAGTACTTC. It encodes CSVLIGKNLQYF.

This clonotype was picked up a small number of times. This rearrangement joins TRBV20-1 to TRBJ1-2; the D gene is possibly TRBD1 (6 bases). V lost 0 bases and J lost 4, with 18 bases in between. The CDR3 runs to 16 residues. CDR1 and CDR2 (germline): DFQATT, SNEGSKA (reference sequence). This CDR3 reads CSARDPGQGMGYGYTF. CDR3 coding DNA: TGCAGTGCTAGAGATCCGGGGCAGGGGATGGGCTATGGCTACACCTTC.

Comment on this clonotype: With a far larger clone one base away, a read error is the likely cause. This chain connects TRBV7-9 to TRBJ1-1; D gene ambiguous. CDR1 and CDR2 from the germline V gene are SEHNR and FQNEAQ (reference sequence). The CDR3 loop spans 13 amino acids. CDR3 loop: CASSLGVNTAAFF. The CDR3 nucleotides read TGTGCCAGCAGCTTAGGAGTGAACACTGCAGCTTTCTTT.

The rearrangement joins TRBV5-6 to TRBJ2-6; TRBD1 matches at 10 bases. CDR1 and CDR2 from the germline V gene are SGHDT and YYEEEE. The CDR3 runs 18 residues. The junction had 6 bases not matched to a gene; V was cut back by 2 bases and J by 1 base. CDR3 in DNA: TGTGCCAGCAGCTTCCGGGACAGGGGCCTTTCTGGGGCCAACGTCCTGACTTTC. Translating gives CASSFRDRGLSGANVLTF.

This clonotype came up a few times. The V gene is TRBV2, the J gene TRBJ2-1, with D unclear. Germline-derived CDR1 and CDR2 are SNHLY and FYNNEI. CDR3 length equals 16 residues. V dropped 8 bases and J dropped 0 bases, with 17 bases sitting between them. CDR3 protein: CASPEKPVSSYNEQFF. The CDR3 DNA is TGTGCCAGCCCCGAGAAGCCGGTTAGCTCCTACAATGAGCAGTTCTTC.

This CDR3 is CASSWRGQETQYF. The CDR3 coding sequence is TGTGCCAGCAGCTGGCGGGGGCAAGAGACCCAGTACTTC. The chain employs TRBV7-9 and TRBJ2-5, with TRBD2 matching 7 bases. After removal of 4 bases from V and 2 bases from J, the junction contained 1 base not matched to a gene. Per germline, CDR1 SEHNR and CDR2 FQNEAQ (reference sequence). This CDR3 has 13 amino acids.

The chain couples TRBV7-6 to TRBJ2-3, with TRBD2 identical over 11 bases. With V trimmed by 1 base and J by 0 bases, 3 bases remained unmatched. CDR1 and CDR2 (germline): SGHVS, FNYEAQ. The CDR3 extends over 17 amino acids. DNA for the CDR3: TGTGCCAGCAGCTTAGAACTAGCGGGGGAAAGCACAGATACGCAGTATTTT. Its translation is CASSLELAGESTDTQYF.

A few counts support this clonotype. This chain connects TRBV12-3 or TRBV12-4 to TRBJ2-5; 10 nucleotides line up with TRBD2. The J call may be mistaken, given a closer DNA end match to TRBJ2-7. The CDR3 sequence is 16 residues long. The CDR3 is CASSFYTSGKSYEQYF. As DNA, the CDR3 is TGTGCCAGCAGTTTTTACACTAGCGGGAAATCCTACGAGCAGTACTTC.

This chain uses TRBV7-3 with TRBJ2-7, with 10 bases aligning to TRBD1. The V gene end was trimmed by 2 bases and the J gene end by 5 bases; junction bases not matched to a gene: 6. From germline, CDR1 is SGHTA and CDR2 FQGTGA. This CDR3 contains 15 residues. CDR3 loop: CASSLRGTGVNEQYF. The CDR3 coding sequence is TGTGCCAGCAGCTTACGTGGGACAGGGGTTAACGAGCAGTACTTC.

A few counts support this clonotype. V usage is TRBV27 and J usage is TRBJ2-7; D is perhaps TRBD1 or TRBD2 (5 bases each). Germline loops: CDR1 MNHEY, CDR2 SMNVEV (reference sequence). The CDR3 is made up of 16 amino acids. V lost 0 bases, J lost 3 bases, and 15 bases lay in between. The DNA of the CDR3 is TGTGCCAGCAGTTTATCGGGGGATATAGCCGGCTACGAGCAGTACTTC. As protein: CASSLSGDIAGYEQYF.

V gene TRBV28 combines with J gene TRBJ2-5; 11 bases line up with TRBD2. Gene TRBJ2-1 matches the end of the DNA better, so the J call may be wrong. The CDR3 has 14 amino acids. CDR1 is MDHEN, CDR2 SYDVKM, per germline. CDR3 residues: CASQKPSGRNEQFF. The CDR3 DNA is TGTGCCAGCCAAAAACCTAGCGGGAGGAATGAGCAGTTCTTC.

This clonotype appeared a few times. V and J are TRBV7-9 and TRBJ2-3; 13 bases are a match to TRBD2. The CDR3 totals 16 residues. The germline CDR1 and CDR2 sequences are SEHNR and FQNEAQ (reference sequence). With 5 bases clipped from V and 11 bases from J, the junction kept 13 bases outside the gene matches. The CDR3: CASSARLAGGRRRQYF. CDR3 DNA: TGTGCCAGCAGCGCCAGACTAGCGGGAGGCCGTCGGAGGCAGTATTTT.

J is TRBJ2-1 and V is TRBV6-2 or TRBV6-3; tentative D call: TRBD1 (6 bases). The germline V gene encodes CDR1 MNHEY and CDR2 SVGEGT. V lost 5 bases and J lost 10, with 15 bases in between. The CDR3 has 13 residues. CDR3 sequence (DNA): TGTGCCAGCAGTAGTCAACAGGGCCGGGAGCAGTTCTTC. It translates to CASSSQQGREQFF.

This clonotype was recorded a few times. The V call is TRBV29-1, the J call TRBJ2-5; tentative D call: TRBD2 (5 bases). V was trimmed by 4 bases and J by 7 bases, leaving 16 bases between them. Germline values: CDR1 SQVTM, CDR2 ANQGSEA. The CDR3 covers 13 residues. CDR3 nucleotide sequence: TGCAGCGTTGTTGGACTCTCGTTCGGGACCCAGTACTTC. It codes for CSVVGLSFGTQYF.

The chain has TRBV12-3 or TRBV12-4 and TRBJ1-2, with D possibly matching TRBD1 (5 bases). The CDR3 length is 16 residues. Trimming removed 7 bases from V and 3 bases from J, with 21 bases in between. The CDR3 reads CASKTSGVLRDYGYTF. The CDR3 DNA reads TGTGCCAGCAAAACCTCGGGCGTACTCAGGGACTATGGCTACACCTTC.

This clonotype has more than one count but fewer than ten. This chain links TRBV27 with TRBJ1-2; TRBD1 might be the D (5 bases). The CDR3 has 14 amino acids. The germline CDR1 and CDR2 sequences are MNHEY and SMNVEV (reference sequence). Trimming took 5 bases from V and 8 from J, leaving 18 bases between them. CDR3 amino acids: CASSPNEGNRGYTF. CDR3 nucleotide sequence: TGTGCCAGCAGTCCGAACGAGGGGAATCGCGGCTACACCTTC.

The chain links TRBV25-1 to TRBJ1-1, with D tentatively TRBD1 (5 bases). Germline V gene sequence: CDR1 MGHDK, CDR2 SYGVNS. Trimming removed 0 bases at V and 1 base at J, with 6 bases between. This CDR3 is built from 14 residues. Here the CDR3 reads CASSEYRANTEAFF. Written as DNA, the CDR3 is TGTGCCAGCAGTGAATACAGGGCGAACACTGAAGCTTTCTTT.

The CDR3 DNA follows: TGTGCCAGCAGTTACTGGGGCGGGGGGGCCGGCAATGAGCAGTTCTTC. It is translated as CASSYWGGGAGNEQFF. This rearrangement joins TRBV6-5 to TRBJ2-5; 9 nucleotides align to TRBD2. The last part of the DNA fits TRBJ2-1 better; the J call may be wrong. There are 16 residues in the CDR3. The V gene's germline CDR1 is MNHEY and CDR2 SVGAGI.

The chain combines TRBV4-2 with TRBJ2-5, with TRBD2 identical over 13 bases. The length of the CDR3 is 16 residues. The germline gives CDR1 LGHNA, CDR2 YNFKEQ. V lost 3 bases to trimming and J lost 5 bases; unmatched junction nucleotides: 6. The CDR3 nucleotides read TGTGCCAGCAGCCATGGTACTAGCGGGGGGGCGGAGACCCAGTACTTC. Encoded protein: CASSHGTSGGAETQYF.

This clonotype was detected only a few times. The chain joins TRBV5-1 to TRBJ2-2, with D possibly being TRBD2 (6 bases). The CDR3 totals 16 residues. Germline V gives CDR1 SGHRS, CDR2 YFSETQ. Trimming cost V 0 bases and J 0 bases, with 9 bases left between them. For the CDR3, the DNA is TGCGCCAGCAGCTTGGATGGCGGGACGAACACCGGGGAGCTGTTTTTT. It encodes CASSLDGGTNTGELFF.

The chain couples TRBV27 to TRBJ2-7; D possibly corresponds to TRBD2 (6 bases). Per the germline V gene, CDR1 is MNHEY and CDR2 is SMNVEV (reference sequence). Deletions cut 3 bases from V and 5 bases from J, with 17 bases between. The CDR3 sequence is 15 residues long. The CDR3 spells CASSFPGSGWDEQYF. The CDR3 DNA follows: TGTGCCAGCAGTTTCCCCGGGAGCGGTTGGGACGAGCAGTACTTC.

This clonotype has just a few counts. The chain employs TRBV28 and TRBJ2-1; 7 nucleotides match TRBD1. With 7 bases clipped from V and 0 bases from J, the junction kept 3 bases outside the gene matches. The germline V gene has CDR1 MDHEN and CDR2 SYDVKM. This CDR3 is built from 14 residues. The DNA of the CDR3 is TGTGCCAGCAAGGGGGACAGCTCCTACAATGAGCAGTTCTTC. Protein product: CASKGDSSYNEQFF. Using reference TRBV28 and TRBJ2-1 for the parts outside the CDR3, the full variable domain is DVKVTQSSRYLVKRTGEKVFLECVQDMDHENMFWYRQDPGLGLRLIYFSYDVKMKEKGDIPEGYSVSREKKERFSLILESASTNQTSMYLCASKGDSSYNEQFFGPGTRLTVL.